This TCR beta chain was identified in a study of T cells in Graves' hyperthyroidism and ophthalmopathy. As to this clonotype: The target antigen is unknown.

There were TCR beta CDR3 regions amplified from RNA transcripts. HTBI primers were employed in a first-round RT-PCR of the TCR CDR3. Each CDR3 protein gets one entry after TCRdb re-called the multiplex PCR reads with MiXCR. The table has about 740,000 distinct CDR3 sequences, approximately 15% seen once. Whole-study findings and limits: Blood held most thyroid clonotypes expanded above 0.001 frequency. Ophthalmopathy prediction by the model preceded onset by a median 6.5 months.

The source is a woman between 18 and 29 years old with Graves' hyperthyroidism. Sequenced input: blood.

CDR3 DNA: TGTGCCAGTAGTATATCCGGGGGCGGCACAGATACGCAGTATTTT. Its translation: CASSISGGGTDTQYF. The gene calls are TRBV19 and TRBJ2-3; TRBD1 or TRBD2 may be the D gene (6 bases each). Per germline, CDR1 LNHDA and CDR2 SQIVND (reference sequence). V was pared by 2 bases and J by 1 base, with 10 bases between. CDR3 length: 15 amino acids.